Sequencing of this TCR beta chain was carried out in a study of control samples from healthy donors and cancer patients. CDR1 LNHDA and CDR2 SQIVND come from the germline V gene (reference sequence). Trimming at V came to 7 bases and at J to 3 bases, leaving 4 bases not matched to a gene. CDR3 length: 13 amino acids. Only in-frame clones appear in the TCRdb table, and some are missing; sequencing was by immunoSEQ multiplex PCR. Altogether roughly 70,000 clones are present, nearly 85% being singletons, with the ten largest covering over 25%. The receptor's source is a man in his fifties or sixties in good health. The J gene is TRBJ2-5, the V gene TRBV19, with 8 positions matching TRBD2. The sample was blood. CDR3 bases: TGTGCCAGTAAACGTAGCGGGGAAGAGACCCAGTACTTC. It translates to CASKRSGEETQYF.